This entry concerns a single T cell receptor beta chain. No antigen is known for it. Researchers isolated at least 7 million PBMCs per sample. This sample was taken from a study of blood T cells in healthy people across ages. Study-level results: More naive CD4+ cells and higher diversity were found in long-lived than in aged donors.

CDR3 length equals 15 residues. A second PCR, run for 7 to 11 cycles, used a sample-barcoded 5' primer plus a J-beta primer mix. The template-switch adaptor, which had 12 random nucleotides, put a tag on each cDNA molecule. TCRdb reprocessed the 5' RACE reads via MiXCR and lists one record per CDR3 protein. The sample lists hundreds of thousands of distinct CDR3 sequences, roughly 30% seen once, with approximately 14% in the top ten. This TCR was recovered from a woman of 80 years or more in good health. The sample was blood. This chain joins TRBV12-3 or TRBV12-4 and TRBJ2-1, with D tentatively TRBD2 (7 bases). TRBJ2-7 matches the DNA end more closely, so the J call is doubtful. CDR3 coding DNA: TGTGCCAGCAGTTTCATCGGGGGGCGATTCTACGAGCAGTACTTC. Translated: CASSFIGGRFYEQYF.